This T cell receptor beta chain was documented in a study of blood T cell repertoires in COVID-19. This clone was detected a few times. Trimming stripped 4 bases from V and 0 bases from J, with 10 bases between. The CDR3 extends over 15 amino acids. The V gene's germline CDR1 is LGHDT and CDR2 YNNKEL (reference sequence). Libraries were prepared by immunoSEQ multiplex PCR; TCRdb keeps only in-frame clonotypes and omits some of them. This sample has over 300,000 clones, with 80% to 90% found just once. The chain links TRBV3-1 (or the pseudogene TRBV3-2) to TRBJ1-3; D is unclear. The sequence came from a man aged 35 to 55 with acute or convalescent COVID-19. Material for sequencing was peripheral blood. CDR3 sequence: CASSLVGFSGNTIYF. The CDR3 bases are TGTGCCAGCAGCCTCGTCGGGTTCTCTGGAAACACCATATATTTT.